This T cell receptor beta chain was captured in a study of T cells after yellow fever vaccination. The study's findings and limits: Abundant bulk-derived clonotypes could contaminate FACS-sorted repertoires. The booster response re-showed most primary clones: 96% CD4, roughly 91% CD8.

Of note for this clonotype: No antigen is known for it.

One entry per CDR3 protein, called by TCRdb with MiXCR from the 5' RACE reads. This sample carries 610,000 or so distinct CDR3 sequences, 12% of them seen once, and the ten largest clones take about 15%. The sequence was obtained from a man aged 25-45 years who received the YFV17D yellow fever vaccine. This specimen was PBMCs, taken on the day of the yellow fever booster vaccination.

DNA of the CDR3: TGTGCCTGGAACAACGGGGGGGCGCGAGGAAACACCATATATTTT. Its translation is CAWNNGGARGNTIYF. The rearrangement joins TRBV30 to TRBJ1-3; maybe TRBD1 (6 bases). Germline CDR1 is GTSNPN and CDR2 is SVGIG (reference sequence). The V gene lost 4 bases and the J gene lost 4 bases, with 17 bases spanning the gap. This CDR3 contains 15 residues.